This T cell receptor (beta chain) was identified during a study of long-term antiretroviral therapy in people with HIV (dated 2022 in TCRdb). In terms of the full investigation: The earliest samples were collected about a decade before the 2015 WHO recommendation for immediate ART, when ART was typically delayed until CD4 counts fell. About two fifths of the roughly 30 participants with HIV were female. This retrospective serial study examined whether starting ART and sustained HIV suppression were associated with changes in the composition and diversity of the TRB repertoire in peripheral blood. No cross-contamination during QIAcube processing turned up in test extractions that ran a monoclonal T-cell line alongside around 34 polyclonal samples. A total of under 250 cryopreserved PBMC samples were contributed to the cohort by 30 adults with confirmed HIV infection, with samples collected serially over a mean of approximately six years (range 1-12).

The immunoSEQ hsTCRB v3.0 assay was used at survey level resolution for TRB variable region sequencing. A depth of about 40,000-55,000 T-cell genomes per sample was targeted for TRB sequencing. An Illumina MiSeq with a v3 150-cycle kit was used to sequence the pooled TRB libraries. The paper's processing steps were these. Analysis of repertoires was carried out in R inside a reproducible Nextflow workflow spanning QC, data transformation and analysis. LymphoSeq2, an R package for exploring AIRR-Seq data, was used to implement custom analyses. A handful of samples that produced fewer than 5000 total TRB sequences were removed, so approximately 170 HIV repertoires were analyzed. Among the approximately 190 HIV repertoires that were kept, around 60 were collected before ART initiation and about 130 were collected after ART initiation. Each repertoire was downsampled to 5000 TRB nucleotide sequences, and summary statistics were averaged across 100 downsampling iterations. The analysis kept only TRB sequences whose CDR3 regions were at least seven amino acids long. A Shannon entropy-derived clonality score and the Gini coefficient were used to measure diversity. In the repertoire networks, any two of the top 5000 CDR3 amino acid sequences were connected whenever the two sequences differed by an edit distance of one. For TRB CDR3 amino acid sequences, antigen specificity groups and MHC restriction were predicted with GLIPH2. To flag known CMV, EBV, HIV or tissue antigen associations, CDR3 amino acid sequences were matched against VDJdb and McPAS-TCR. Pre-ART, post-ART and control groups were compared with Wilcoxon signed-rank tests and Holm-Bonferroni correction. Sourced from immuneACCESS, this table was stored by TCRdb with only in-frame sequences that have V and J called. A share of the clones is absent; for the studies checked, an unresolved V gene accounts for under half, and the remainder has no known explanation. V, J and clone size reflect that table, while D and trimming were determined from the DNA. The sample table holds 15,000 to 20,000 clones, of which 80% to 90% were seen once. The top ten clonotypes cover under 15% of the sample.

Inclusion was restricted to participants for whom at least one PBMC sample before ART initiation and at least two post-ART samples were available. All participants with HIV were treated in the United States of America. Before DNA extraction, cryopreserved samples of 1-10 million PBMC were thawed and washed. At the time of the earliest PBMC sample for each participant with HIV, ages ranged from roughly 23 to 60 years. PBMC samples from each participant spanned 1-4 timepoints before ART initiation and 2-8 timepoints after ART initiation, with a median of 7 samples. Serial HIV viral load, CD4+ T-cell count, ART history and demographic data were obtained for every participant. A Qiagen kit on a QIAcube was used to extract genomic DNA from unsorted PBMC, with samples processed in batches of 12. The full study reports these points: Owing to limited PBMC availability, only the TCR beta chain was sequenced, without alpha chain pairing. No data were available on ART adherence, viral resistance or therapy changes, limiting inferences about post-ART repertoire changes. A significant increase in TRB diversity was found to be associated with ART initiation, although TRB diversity was observed to remain significantly below that of transplant donor controls even after long-term ART. The samples were dated from about 2003 to 2018, and the ART regimens that were used may be less effective than current ART regimens. The repertoire was dominated across all time points by expanded TRB clones identified before ART initiation, although this dominance was seen to fluctuate and to decrease in many PLHIV after ART. Unsorted PBMC were profiled instead of sorted CD4+ and CD8+ T cells because pre-ART samples had limited cell numbers. CDR3 length ranges in HIV repertoires were narrower than in controls, and network structure suggested an antigen-experienced repertoire with only a slight naive shift after ART.

Notes on this clone: Its recognized antigen is unknown. No base quality values were provided; no much bigger clone lies one nucleotide off.

The sequences come from unsorted PBMCs, collected 2.3 years before starting antiretroviral therapy. The source is a woman in her twenties or thirties with HIV.

CDR3 loop: CASSPTGGGRVGNTEAFF. The nucleotides read TGTGCCAGCTCGCCGACAGGGGGAGGTCGTGTGGGGAACACTGAAGCTTTCTTT. The chain uses TRBV18 and TRBJ1-1; TRBD1 lines up with 9 middle nucleotides. V has 6 bases trimmed and J has 1 base trimmed; junction bases matching no gene number 15. Its CDR3 holds 18 amino acids, cysteine through phenylalanine. The retained sequence is limited to the CDR3, 54 bases, with the frame set at the first base. Reading the germline V gene gives CDR1 KGHSH and CDR2 LQKENI.